These 10 T cell receptor beta chains were all obtained from the same sample, sequenced in a study of monozygotic twins with inflammatory bowel disease (dated by TCRdb to about 2019). The library was generated by 5' RACE. TCRdb lists the instrument as Illumina HiSeq 2500. Reprocessed by TCRdb, the reads give a single entry per CDR3 protein sequence, without DNA. The table for this sample records 400,000 to 500,000 distinct CDR3 sequences. Together, the top ten hold 2% to 2.5% of the sample. Sequencing was carried out using blood. The source of these receptors is a human donor with ulcerative colitis or Crohn's disease, or a healthy co-twin of an affected twin (not recorded which).

The V gene is TRBV19, the J gene TRBJ2-6; TCRdb returns TRBD1, unconfirmable since there is no DNA. The CDR3 extends over 16 amino acids. Germline CDR1 LNHDA, CDR2 SQIVND (reference sequence). CDR3 sequence: CASSSRGNSGANVLTF.

V gene TRBV7-9 combines with J gene TRBJ2-1; TCRdb picks TRBD2, but there is no DNA to check that call. CDR3 length equals 14 residues. CDR1 is SEHNR and CDR2 is FQNEAQ in the germline V gene (reference sequence). The CDR3 loop is CAAIRGGTGNEQFF.

The chain links TRBV27 to TRBJ1-2; TCRdb's D gene call, TRBD1, goes unchecked for lack of DNA. The CDR3 length is 13 residues. Looked up from germline, CDR1 is MNHEY and CDR2 is SMNVEV (reference sequence). CDR3 amino acids: CASSGAGKSGYTF.

The rearrangement joins TRBV28 to TRBJ2-7. The CDR3 extends over 11 amino acids. Germline CDR1 MDHEN, CDR2 SYDVKM. The CDR3 reads CASSVMGEQYF.

The chain links TRBV19 to TRBJ1-2; the TCRdb call, TRBD1, lacks DNA for checking. In germline, CDR1 is LNHDA, CDR2 SQIVND (reference sequence). CDR3 length: 18 amino acids. CDR3 sequence: CASSIGYEGAGLFYGYTF. Drawing the rest from reference TRBV19 and TRBJ1-2, the complete variable domain is DGGITQSPKYLFRKEGQNVTLSCEQNLNHDAMYWYRQDPGQGLRLIYYSQIVNDFQKGDIAEGYSVSREKKESFPLTVTSAQKNPTAFYLCASSIGYEGAGLFYGYTFGSGTRLTVV.

The V and J genes are TRBV5-1 and TRBJ1-5. Germline V gene data show CDR1 as SGHRS and CDR2 as YFSETQ. There are 14 residues in the CDR3. The CDR3 reads CASSLDGYDQPQHF.

V gene TRBV12-5 combines with J gene TRBJ2-3. Germline V CDR1 and CDR2: LGHNT, FRNRAP. CDR3 length: 12 amino acids. Here the CDR3 reads CASGLVGDTQYF.

J is TRBJ2-5 and V is TRBV21-1; TCRdb lists TRBD1, though no DNA is available to test this call. TRBV21-1 is assigned pseudogene status. The CDR3 is 12 residues long. This CDR3 reads CASPGQEETQYF.

This chain joins TRBV9 and TRBJ2-3; the TRBD1 assignment by TCRdb is unverifiable without DNA. CDR1 and CDR2 from the germline V gene are SGDLS and YYNGEE. The length of the CDR3 is 15 residues. This CDR3 is CASSNAGTGLDTQYF. Supplemented by reference TRBV9 and TRBJ2-3, the full variable domain reads DSGVTQTPKHLITATGQRVTLRCSPRSGDLSVYWYQQSLDQGLQFLIQYYNGEERAKGNILERFSAQQFPDLHSELNLSSLELGDSALYFCASSNAGTGLDTQYFGPGTRLTVL.

The chain recombines TRBV27 with TRBJ2-1; the D gene TCRdb calls, TRBD2, cannot be checked with no DNA. CDR3 length: 17 residues. Germline V CDR1 and CDR2: MNHEY, SMNVEV (reference sequence). The CDR3 spells CASSPSRLAGVWVEQFF.